This T cell receptor beta chain was recovered during a study of CD8 T cells in ankylosing spondylitis. Whole-study results and caveats: Within ankylosing spondylitis blood, a TCR beta motif made up of seven to nine highly homologous variants appeared to be characteristic. As for the disease-linked clones, they showed a CD8+ phenotype and occurred at relatively low frequencies in peripheral blood. From matched ankylosing spondylitis synovial fluid, disease-linked clones were reportedly recovered at significantly enriched levels.

TCRdb processed the 5' RACE reads anew with MiXCR; each CDR3 protein has one entry. Of some 700,000 distinct CDR3 sequences detected, about 20% appear once; the ten largest clones hold under 20%. This clonotype was picked up a small number of times. As yet, its antigen is unknown. CDR1 MGHRA and CDR2 YSYEKL come from the germline V gene. The CDR3 spans 17 residues. The V and J ends lost 1 base and 8 bases, in that order; junction bases with no gene match: 9. The clonotype comes from a male donor with ankylosing spondylitis. Sequences were obtained from blood, either unsorted or a sorted T cell fraction (not recorded which). V and J are TRBV4-1 and TRBJ1-6, with 9 positions matching TRBD1. This chain's CDR3 is CASSQGDREVWHSPLHF. The CDR3 DNA sequence: TGCGCCAGCAGCCAAGGGGACAGGGAAGTTTGGCATTCACCCCTCCACTTT.